Listed here are 4 T cell receptor beta chains from one sample, sequenced in a study of cytotoxic CD8 clonotypes in ibrutinib-treated CLL. The protocol was immunoSEQ multiplex PCR, while the TCRdb copy is restricted to in-frame clones and leaves out a portion. The sample has 9,500 to 14,000 clones, around 80% seen once; the top ten hold about 23%. The starting material was PBMCs, obtained at disease progression, from a patient treated with ibrutinib. Receptors were obtained from a human donor with chronic lymphocytic leukemia.

This clone is classed as medium-sized. The genes are TRBV10-1 and TRBJ2-1; D is uncertain. Germline-derived CDR1 and CDR2 are WNHNN and SYGVQD (reference sequence). The CDR3 has 13 residues. The V end was cut by 0 bases, the J end by 0 bases, with 0 bases between. Here the CDR3 reads CASSESSYNEQFF. CDR3 sequence (DNA): TGCGCCAGCAGTGAGTCCTCCTACAATGAGCAGTTCTTC.

This sequence joins TRBV7-8 and TRBJ2-5, with D uncertain. Trimming cost V 3 bases and J 5 bases, with 13 bases left between them. This CDR3 has 14 residues. CDR1 and CDR2 from the germline V gene are SGHVS and FQNEAQ. CDR3 in DNA: TGTGCCAGCAGCTTCCGGGTTTTGGGGGAGACCCAGTACTTC. Encoded protein: CASSFRVLGETQYF.

The chain is built from TRBV7-9 and TRBJ2-7; D tentatively reads TRBD1 or TRBD2 (5 bases each). Looked up from germline, CDR1 is SEHNR and CDR2 is FQNEAQ (reference sequence). Trimming stripped 7 bases from V and 3 bases from J, with 16 bases between. The CDR3 runs to 14 residues. CDR3 coding DNA: TGTGCCAGCACCCAGGGAGACTCAAACTACGAGCAGTACTTC. Translated: CASTQGDSNYEQYF.

This clone has a handful of counts. The chain recombines TRBV28 with TRBJ1-5; 8 positions match TRBD1. The CDR3 runs 15 residues. The germline CDR1 and CDR2 sequences are MDHEN and SYDVKM. J was trimmed by 6 bases and V by 7 bases; bases with no gene match: 11. DNA of the CDR3: TGTGCCAGCACCGAACCAGCAGGGGGCGGTCAGCCCCAGCATTTT. It is translated as CASTEPAGGGQPQHF. The entire variable domain, with the rest obtained from reference TRBV28 and TRBJ1-5, is as follows: DVKVTQSSRYLVKRTGEKVFLECVQDMDHENMFWYRQDPGLGLRLIYFSYDVKMKEKGDIPEGYSVSREKKERFSLILESASTNQTSMYLCASTEPAGGGQPQHFGDGTRLSIL.